The present entry profiles one T cell receptor beta chain with its context. The source of the sample is a study of blood T cell repertoires in COVID-19. The CDR3 is 16 residues long. CDR1 LGHDT and CDR2 YNNKEL come from the germline V gene (reference sequence). V was pared by 4 bases and J by 1 base, with 13 bases between. Measured with immunoSEQ multiplex PCR; TCRdb has only the in-frame clones, and not every one. This sample has under 170,000 clones, with about 85% found just once. What was sequenced was peripheral blood. The clonotype originates from an older woman with active or convalescent COVID-19. V usage is TRBV3-1 (or the pseudogene TRBV3-2) and J usage is TRBJ2-2, with D maybe TRBD1 (6 bases). The CDR3 DNA reads as TGTGCCAGCAGCCGGACGGGGACACGGAACACCGGGGAGCTGTTTTTT. Encoded protein: CASSRTGTRNTGELFF.